This T cell receptor (beta chain) derives from a study of blood T cells in healthy people across ages. A second PCR of roughly 6 to 12 cycles used a sample-barcoded 5' primer and a J-beta primer mix. TCRdb re-analysed the 5' RACE reads in MiXCR, keeping a single row per CDR3 protein. Here the sample spans fewer than 2,000,000 distinct CDR3 sequences, roughly two fifths being singletons. This clonotype was found a few times. Its target is unknown. Study results and caveats: Changes seen in expanded clonotypes were possibly confounded by donor CMV status left unknown.

With 6 bases clipped from V and 5 bases from J, the junction kept 11 bases outside the gene matches. The CDR3 covers 14 residues. Germline lookup yields CDR1 DFQATT and CDR2 SNEGSKA (reference sequence). The sequence was collected from a human donor in good health. The V gene is TRBV20-1, the J gene TRBJ2-7; 9 bases line up with TRBD1. Material for sequencing was blood. In DNA form, the CDR3 reads TGCAGTGCCCAAAGGGGACAGGGCTGGAACGAGCAGTACTTC. Translation: CSAQRGQGWNEQYF.